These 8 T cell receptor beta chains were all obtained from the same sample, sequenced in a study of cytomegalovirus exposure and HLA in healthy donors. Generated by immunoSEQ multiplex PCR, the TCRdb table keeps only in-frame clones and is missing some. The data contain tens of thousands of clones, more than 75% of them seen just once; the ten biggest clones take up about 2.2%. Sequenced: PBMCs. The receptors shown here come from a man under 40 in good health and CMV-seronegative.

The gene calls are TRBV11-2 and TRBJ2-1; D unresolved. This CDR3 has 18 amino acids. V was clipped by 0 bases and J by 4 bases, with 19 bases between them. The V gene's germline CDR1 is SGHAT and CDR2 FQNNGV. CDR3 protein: CASSLDLQLRQTYNEQFF. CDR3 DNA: TGTGCCAGCAGCTTAGATCTTCAACTGAGACAAACGTACAATGAGCAGTTCTTC.

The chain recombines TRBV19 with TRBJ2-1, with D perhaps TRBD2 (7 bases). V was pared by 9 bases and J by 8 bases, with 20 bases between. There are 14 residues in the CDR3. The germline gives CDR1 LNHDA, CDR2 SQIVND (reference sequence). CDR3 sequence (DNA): TGTGCCAGCAGACTTGCGGGGGCGTCCTATGAGCAGTTCTTC. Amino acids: CASRLAGASYEQFF.

The DNA of the CDR3 is TGTGCCAGCAGTTTAAGCCAGCCGGGGAACACTGAAGCTTTCTTT. Encoded protein: CASSLSQPGNTEAFF. The rearrangement uses TRBV28 and TRBJ1-1; D remains unclear. CDR1 and CDR2 from the germline V gene are MDHEN and SYDVKM. The CDR3 sequence is 15 residues long. Trimming took off 2 bases at V and 1 base at J, with 11 bases between the two ends.

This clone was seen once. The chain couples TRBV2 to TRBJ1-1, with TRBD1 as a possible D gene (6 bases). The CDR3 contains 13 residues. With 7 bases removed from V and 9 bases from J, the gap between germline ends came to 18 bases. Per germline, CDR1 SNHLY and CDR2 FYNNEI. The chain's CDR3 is CASTTGRTAKAFF. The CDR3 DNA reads TGTGCCAGCACGACTGGACGGACAGCTAAAGCTTTCTTT.

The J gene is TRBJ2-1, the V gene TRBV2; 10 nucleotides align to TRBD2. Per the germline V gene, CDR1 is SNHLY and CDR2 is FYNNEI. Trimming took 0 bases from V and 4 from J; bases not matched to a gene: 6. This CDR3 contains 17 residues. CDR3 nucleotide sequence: TGTGCCAGCAGTGAAGCTCCTAGCGGGAGAGGGTACAATGAGCAGTTCTTC. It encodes CASSEAPSGRGYNEQFF.

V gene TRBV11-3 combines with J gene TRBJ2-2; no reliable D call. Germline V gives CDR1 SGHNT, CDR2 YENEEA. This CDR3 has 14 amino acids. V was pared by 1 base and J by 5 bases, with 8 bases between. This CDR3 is CASSLGVATGELFF. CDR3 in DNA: TGTGCCAGCAGCTTAGGCGTAGCTACCGGGGAGCTGTTTTTT.

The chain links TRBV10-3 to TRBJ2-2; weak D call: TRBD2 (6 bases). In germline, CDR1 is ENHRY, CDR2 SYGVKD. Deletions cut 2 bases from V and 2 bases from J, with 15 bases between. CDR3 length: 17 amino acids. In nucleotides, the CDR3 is TGTGCCATCAGTGAGCCACCGGGGGTTGAAAACACCGGGGAGCTGTTTTTT. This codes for CAISEPPGVENTGELFF.

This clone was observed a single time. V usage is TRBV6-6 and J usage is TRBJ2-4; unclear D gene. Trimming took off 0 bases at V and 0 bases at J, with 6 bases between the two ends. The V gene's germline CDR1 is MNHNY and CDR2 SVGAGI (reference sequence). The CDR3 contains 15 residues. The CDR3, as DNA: TGTGCCAGCAGTTACTCGAGGCTAGCCAAAAACATTCAGTACTTC. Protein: CASSYSRLAKNIQYF.